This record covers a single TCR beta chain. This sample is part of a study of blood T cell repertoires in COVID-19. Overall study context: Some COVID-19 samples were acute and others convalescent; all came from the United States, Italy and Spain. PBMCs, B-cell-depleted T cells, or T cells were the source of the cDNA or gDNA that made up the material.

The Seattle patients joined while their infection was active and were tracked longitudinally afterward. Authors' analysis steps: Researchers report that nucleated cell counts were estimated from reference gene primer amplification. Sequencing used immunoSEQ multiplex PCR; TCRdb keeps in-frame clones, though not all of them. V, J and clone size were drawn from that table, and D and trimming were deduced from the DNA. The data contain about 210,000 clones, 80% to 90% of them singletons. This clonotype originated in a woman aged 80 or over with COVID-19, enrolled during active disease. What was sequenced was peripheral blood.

The CDR3 spells CASSTLAGGPNIQYF. Here the CDR3 DNA reads TGTGCCAGCAGTACCCTAGCGGGGGGGCCCAACATTCAGTACTTC. The gene calls are TRBV2 and TRBJ2-4; 12 bases are shared with TRBD2. Germline values: CDR1 SNHLY, CDR2 FYNNEI. The length of the CDR3 is 15 residues. The ends lost 5 bases at V and 7 bases at J; junction bases unmatched: 6.